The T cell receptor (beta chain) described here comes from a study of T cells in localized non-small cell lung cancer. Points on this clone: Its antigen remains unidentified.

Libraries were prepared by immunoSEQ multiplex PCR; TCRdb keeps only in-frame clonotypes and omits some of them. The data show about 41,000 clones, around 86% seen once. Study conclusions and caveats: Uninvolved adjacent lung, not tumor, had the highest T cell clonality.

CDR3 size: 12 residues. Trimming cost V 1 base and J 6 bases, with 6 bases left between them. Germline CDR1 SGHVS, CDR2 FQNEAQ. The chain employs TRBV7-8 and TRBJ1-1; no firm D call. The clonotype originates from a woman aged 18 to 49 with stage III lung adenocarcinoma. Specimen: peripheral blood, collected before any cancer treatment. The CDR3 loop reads CASSLGTAEAFF. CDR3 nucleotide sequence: TGTGCCAGCAGCTTAGGTACGGCTGAAGCTTTCTTT. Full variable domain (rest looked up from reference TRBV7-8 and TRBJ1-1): GAGVSQSPRYKVAKRGQDVALRCDPISGHVSLFWYQQALGQGPEFLTYFQNEAQLDKSGLPSDRFFAERPEGSVSTLKIQRTQQEDSAVYLCASSLGTAEAFFGQGTRLTVV.